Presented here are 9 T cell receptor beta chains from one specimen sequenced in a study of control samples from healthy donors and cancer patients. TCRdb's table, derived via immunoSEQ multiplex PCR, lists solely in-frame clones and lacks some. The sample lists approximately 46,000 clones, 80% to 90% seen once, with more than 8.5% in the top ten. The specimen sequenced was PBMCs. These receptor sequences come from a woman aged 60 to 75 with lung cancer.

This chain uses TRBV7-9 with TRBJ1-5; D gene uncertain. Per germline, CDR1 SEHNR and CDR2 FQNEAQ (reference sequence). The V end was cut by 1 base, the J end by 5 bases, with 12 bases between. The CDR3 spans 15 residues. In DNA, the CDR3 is TGTGCCAGCAGCTTAGGTGGATTAGCAGATCAGCCCCAGCATTTT. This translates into CASSLGGLADQPQHF.

The DNA of the CDR3 is TGTGCCATCAGGGGCCACGGACAGGGAACTAATGAAAAACTGTTTTTT. Its protein is CAIRGHGQGTNEKLFF. This chain links TRBV10-3 with TRBJ1-4; 8 nucleotides line up with TRBD1. V shed 6 bases, J shed 1 base, and the junction held 7 bases outside the gene matches. Germline loops: CDR1 ENHRY, CDR2 SYGVKD. The CDR3 has 16 amino acids.

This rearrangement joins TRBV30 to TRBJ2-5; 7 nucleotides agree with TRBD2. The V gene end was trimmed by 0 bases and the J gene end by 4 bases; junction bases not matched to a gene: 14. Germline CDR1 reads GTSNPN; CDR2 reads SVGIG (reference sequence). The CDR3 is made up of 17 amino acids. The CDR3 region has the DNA TGTGCCTGGAGTGTCCAAGGCGAGGGGAGGGCGGGAGAGACCCAGTACTTC. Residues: CAWSVQGEGRAGETQYF.

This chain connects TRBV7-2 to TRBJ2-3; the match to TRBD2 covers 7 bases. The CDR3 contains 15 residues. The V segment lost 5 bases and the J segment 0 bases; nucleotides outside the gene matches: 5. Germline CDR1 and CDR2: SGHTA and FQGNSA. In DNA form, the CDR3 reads TGTGCCAGCAGCCCGGGCGGGAGAAGCACAGATACGCAGTATTTT. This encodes CASSPGGRSTDTQYF.

CDR3 nucleotides: TGTGCCAGCAGCCACCAGGACAGGGGGAATGGCTACACCTTC. Encoded protein: CASSHQDRGNGYTF. This sequence joins TRBV3-1 (or the pseudogene TRBV3-2) and TRBJ1-2; 10 nucleotides line up with TRBD1. The CDR3 runs 14 residues. Unmatched junction bases numbered 4, after V lost 3 bases and J lost 6 bases. CDR1 is LGHDT and CDR2 is YNNKEL in the germline V gene (reference sequence).

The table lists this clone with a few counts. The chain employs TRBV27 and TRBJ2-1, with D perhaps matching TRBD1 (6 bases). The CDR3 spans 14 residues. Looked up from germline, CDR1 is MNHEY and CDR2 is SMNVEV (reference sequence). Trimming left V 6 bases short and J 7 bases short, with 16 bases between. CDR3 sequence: CASSRNRELNEQFF. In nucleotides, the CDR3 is TGTGCCAGCAGCAGAAACAGGGAATTGAATGAGCAGTTCTTC.

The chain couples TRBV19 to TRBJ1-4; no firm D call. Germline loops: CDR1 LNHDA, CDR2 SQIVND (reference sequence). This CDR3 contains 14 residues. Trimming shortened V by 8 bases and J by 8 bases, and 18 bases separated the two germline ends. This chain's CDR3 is CASLRGGPNEKLFF. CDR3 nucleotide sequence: TGTGCCAGTCTCCGGGGAGGGCCCAACGAAAAACTGTTTTTT.

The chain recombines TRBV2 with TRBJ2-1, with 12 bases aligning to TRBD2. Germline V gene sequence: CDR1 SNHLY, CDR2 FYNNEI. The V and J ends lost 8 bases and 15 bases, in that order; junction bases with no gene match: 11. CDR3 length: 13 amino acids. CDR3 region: CASGGTSGPAGFF. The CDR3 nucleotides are TGTGCCAGCGGGGGGACTAGCGGGCCAGCGGGGTTCTTC.

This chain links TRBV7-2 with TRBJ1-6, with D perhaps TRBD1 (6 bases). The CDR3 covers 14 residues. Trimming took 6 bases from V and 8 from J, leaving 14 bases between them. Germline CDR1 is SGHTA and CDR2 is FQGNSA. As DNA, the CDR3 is TGTGCCAGCAGTGCAACAGGGAGGGATTCACCCCTCCACTTT. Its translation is CASSATGRDSPLHF.